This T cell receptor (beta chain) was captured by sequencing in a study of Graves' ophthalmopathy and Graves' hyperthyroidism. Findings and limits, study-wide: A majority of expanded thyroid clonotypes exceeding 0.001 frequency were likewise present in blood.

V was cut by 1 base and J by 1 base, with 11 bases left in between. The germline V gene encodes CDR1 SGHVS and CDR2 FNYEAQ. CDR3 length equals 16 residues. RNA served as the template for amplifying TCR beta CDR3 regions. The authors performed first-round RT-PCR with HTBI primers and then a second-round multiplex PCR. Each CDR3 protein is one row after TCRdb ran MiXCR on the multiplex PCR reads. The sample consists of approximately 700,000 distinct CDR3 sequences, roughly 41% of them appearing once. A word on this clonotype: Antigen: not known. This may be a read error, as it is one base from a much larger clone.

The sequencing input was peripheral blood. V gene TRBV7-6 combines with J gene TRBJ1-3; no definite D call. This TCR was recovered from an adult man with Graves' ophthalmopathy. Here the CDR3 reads CASSLGARMSGNTIYF. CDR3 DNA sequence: TGTGCCAGCAGCTTAGGGGCACGGATGTCTGGAAACACCATATATTTT. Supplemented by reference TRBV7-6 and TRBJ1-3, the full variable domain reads GAGVSQSPRYKVTKRGQDVALRCDPISGHVSLYWYRQALGQGPEFLTYFNYEAQQDKSGLPNDRFSAERPEGSISTLTIQRTEQRDSAMYRCASSLGARMSGNTIYFGEGSWLTVV.